The next 10 T cell receptor beta chains were all read from a single sample in a study of PD-1 blockade in classical Hodgkin lymphoma. Repertoires were generated with immunoSEQ multiplex PCR, while TCRdb's copy carries only in-frame clones and drops some. This table has 25,000 to 30,000 clones, approximately 80% appearing once. Noted time point: cycle 4 day 1 (C4D1), after 6 weeks of nivolumab. Relapse after autologous stem cell transplantation occurred in every patient, and brentuximab vedotin exposure varied. The study purified CD4+ T cells from thawed PBMCs using magnetic negative selection. Sample: CD4+ T cells from blood, taken before the fourth cycle of nivolumab. The receptors shown here come from a human donor with classical Hodgkin lymphoma.

This clone has just a few counts. The V and J genes are TRBV9 and TRBJ2-7; the match to TRBD1 covers 8 bases. Germline V gene sequence: CDR1 SGDLS, CDR2 YYNGEE. J gave up 6 bases and V 0 bases, and 11 bases lay outside the gene matches. The CDR3 length is 16 residues. The CDR3 spells CASSVEAGTGVGEQYF. The CDR3 coding sequence is TGTGCCAGCAGCGTAGAGGCCGGGACAGGAGTCGGCGAGCAGTACTTC.

This clone was found once. The J gene is TRBJ2-5, the V gene TRBV7-2; 7 positions agree with TRBD2. Germline V gene sequence: CDR1 SGHTA, CDR2 FQGNSA. The J segment lost 5 bases and the V segment lost 7 bases, leaving 7 bases of the junction unmatched. There are 13 residues in the CDR3. The CDR3: CASTGGLGETQYF. The CDR3 DNA reads as TGTGCCAGCACCGGGGGGTTAGGGGAGACCCAGTACTTC.

The J gene is TRBJ1-2, the V gene TRBV18; possibly TRBD1 for D (5 bases). V lost 2 bases and J lost 8, with 12 bases in between. The germline CDR1 and CDR2 sequences are KGHSH and LQKENI. The CDR3 length is 13 residues. Here the CDR3 reads CASSPSGGDGYTF. The CDR3 DNA reads as TGTGCCAGCTCACCATCCGGGGGAGACGGCTACACCTTC.

The CDR3 loop reads CASSTPNQGARGYTF. DNA of the CDR3: TGTGCCAGTAGTACTCCGAATCAGGGGGCGAGGGGCTACACCTTC. The chain carries TRBV19 and TRBJ1-2; 8 bases fit TRBD1. This CDR3 spans 15 amino acids. Looked up from germline, CDR1 is LNHDA and CDR2 is SQIVND (reference sequence). The trim removed 4 bases at V and 8 bases at J, leaving 12 bases unmatched.

This chain links TRBV7-2 with TRBJ1-2; perhaps TRBD1 as D (5 bases). The CDR3 is made up of 16 amino acids. Germline-derived CDR1 and CDR2 are SGHTA and FQGNSA. V lost 4 bases and J 3 bases, leaving 18 bases between the germline ends. CDR3 residues: CASSSMGPQPHYGYTF. In DNA, the CDR3 is TGTGCCAGCAGCTCCATGGGGCCCCAACCTCACTATGGCTACACCTTC.

This sequence joins TRBV6-5 and TRBJ1-1; 7 bases agree with TRBD1. The CDR3 loop spans 16 amino acids. Germline V gene sequence: CDR1 MNHEY, CDR2 SVGAGI. The junction had 7 bases not matched to a gene; V was cut back by 2 bases and J by 1 base. The DNA for the CDR3 is TGTGCCAGCAGTTACCTCGACAGGGTGGGGAACACTGAAGCTTTCTTT. It translates to CASSYLDRVGNTEAFF.

V is TRBV6-5 and J is TRBJ1-2; no definite D call. This CDR3 has 14 residues. V lost 0 bases and J lost 2, with 7 bases in between. CDR1 is MNHEY, CDR2 SVGAGI, per germline. The CDR3 region has the DNA TGTGCCAGCAGTTACTCGCCAGGAAACTATGGCTACACCTTC. Its translation: CASSYSPGNYGYTF.

The chain uses TRBV5-6 and TRBJ2-6, with D possibly TRBD2 on 5 matching bases. Trimming stripped 4 bases from V and 1 base from J, with 9 bases between. This CDR3 spans 15 amino acids. Germline CDR1 SGHDT, CDR2 YYEEEE. This CDR3 reads CASSLAGSGANVLTF. The CDR3 DNA follows: TGTGCCAGCAGCCTAGCAGGTTCTGGGGCCAACGTCCTGACTTTC. The full variable domain, rest sourced from reference TRBV5-6 and TRBJ2-6, is DAGVTQSPTHLIKTRGQQVTLRCSPKSGHDTVSWYQQALGQGPQFIFQYYEEEERQRGNFPDRFSGHQFPNYSSELNVNALLLGDSALYLCASSLAGSGANVLTFGAGSRLTVL.

This sequence joins TRBV19 and TRBJ2-5; 12 bases agree with TRBD1. The CDR3 runs to 16 residues. In germline, CDR1 is LNHDA, CDR2 SQIVND (reference sequence). V gave up 1 base and J gave up 5 bases; unmatched junction bases: 5. CDR3 amino acids: CASSIGGDRGLETQYF. CDR3 DNA sequence: TGTGCCAGTAGTATAGGGGGGGACAGGGGGCTGGAGACCCAGTACTTC.

On this clone: A junction end diverges from the germline sequence, so it may reflect a read error. The chain uses TRBV5-1 and TRBJ2-5, with 7 positions matching TRBD2. Germline V CDR1 and CDR2: SGHRS, YFSETQ. This CDR3 has 15 residues. The CDR3 is CASSYLGEGGEAQYF. The CDR3 nucleotides are TGCGCCAGCAGCTACCTAGGGGAGGGTGGAGAGGCCCAGTACTTC.